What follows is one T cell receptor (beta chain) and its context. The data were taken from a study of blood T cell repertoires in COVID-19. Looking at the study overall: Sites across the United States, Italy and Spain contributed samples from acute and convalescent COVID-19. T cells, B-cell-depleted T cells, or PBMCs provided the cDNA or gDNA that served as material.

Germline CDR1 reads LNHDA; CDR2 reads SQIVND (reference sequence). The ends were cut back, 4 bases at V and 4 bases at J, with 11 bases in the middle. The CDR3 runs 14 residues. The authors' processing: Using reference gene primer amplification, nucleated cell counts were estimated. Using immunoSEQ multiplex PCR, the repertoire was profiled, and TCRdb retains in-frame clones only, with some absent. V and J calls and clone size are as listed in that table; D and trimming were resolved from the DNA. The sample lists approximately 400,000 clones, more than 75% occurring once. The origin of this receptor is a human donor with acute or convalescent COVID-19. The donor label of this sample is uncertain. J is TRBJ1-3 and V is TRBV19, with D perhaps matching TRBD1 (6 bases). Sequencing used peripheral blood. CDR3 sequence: CASSRPGQGNTIYF. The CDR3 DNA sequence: TGTGCCAGTAGTAGACCGGGACAAGGAAACACCATATATTTT.